A selection of T cell receptor beta chains follows, all from one sample in a study of blood T cell repertoires in COVID-19. The protocol was immunoSEQ multiplex PCR, while the TCRdb copy is restricted to in-frame clones and leaves out a portion. This table has about 150,000 clones, more than 70% appearing once. Sequencing was carried out using peripheral blood. The source of these receptors is a man aged 18 to 30 with active or convalescent COVID-19. Each CDR3 is given with its conserved first and last residue. The order of the fields is CDR3 DNA, CDR3 protein, V gene, clone size, J gene, D gene. The D gene is left open where the match is weak. A row's size may be missing; if present it is once, few, many or a size class.

TGTGCCAGCAGCCCGCTAGCGGGAGGACGCACAGATACGCAGTATTTT,CASSPLAGGRTDTQYF,TRBV28,.,TRBJ2-3,TRBD2
TGTGCCAGCAGTAGTCCGGGACAGGGGATCTACGAGCAGTACTTC,CASSSPGQGIYEQYF,TRBV27,.,TRBJ2-7,TRBD1
TGCGCCAGCAGTCAAAACCCTACAGGGGATGGGAACACTGAAGCTTTCTTT,CASSQNPTGDGNTEAFF,TRBV4-3,.,TRBJ1-1,TRBD1
TGTGCCAGCAGCGCCCGGACAGGGACTGGAAACACCATATATTTT,CASSARTGTGNTIYF,TRBV9,.,TRBJ1-3,TRBD1
TGTGCCACCACTCCGACAGGGGTTGCCGGGGAGCTGTTTTTT,CATTPTGVAGELFF,TRBV15,.,TRBJ2-2,TRBD1
TGCGCCAGCAGCCAAGAAGGAGGCGGTTCTAGGCGTCAGCCCCAGCATTTT,CASSQEGGGSRRQPQHF,TRBV4-1,few,TRBJ1-5,.
TGTGCCAGCAGCTTCGGACGGGCAGGGGGCGAGGAGACCCAGTACTTC,CASSFGRAGGEETQYF,TRBV11-3,.,TRBJ2-5,TRBD1
TGTGCCAGCAGATCCGGGACAGGCTCTGGAAACACCATATATTTT,CASRSGTGSGNTIYF,TRBV6-6,.,TRBJ1-3,TRBD1
TGCGCCAGCAGCCAAGATCGGTCACCACAAGAGACCCAGTACTTC,CASSQDRSPQETQYF,TRBV4-3,once,TRBJ2-5,.
TGTGCCAGCAGCAAGTTCAAAGGGGATCAGCCCCAGCATTTT,CASSKFKGDQPQHF,TRBV6-2/TRBV6-3,.,TRBJ1-5,.
TGTGCCAGCAGCATCGGGGACAGGGCCACCAACTATGGCTACACCTTC,CASSIGDRATNYGYTF,TRBV5-5,.,TRBJ1-2,TRBD1
TGTGCCAGCACTCGTCTACAGGGGGCTAACACCGGGGAGCTGTTTTTT,CASTRLQGANTGELFF,TRBV6-6,.,TRBJ2-2,TRBD1
TGTGCCAGTAGTATGGGAGACAGGGTCTTAGATACGCAGTATTTT,CASSMGDRVLDTQYF,TRBV19,.,TRBJ2-3,TRBD1
TGTGCCAGCAGCTTGATTAGCGGGGGGGCGTCTTTGGAGACCCAGTACTTC,CASSLISGGASLETQYF,TRBV5-6,.,TRBJ2-5,TRBD2
TGTGCCAGTTGTGATCGGGGATCTGGGGCCAACGTCCTGACTTTC,CASCDRGSGANVLTF,TRBV19,.,TRBJ2-6,.
TGTGCCAGCAGTGAAACTAGCAGGGTGGCTGAAGCTTTCTTT,CASSETSRVAEAFF,TRBV2,.,TRBJ1-1,.
TGTGCCAGCAGCTTGGGTTGGACAGGGGGCAGCGAGCAGTACTTC,CASSLGWTGGSEQYF,TRBV5-6,.,TRBJ2-7,TRBD1
TGTGCCAGCAGCTTAGTCCTAGCGGGAGGGGTGGATACGCAGTATTTT,CASSLVLAGGVDTQYF,TRBV7-9,.,TRBJ2-3,TRBD2
TGTGCCAGCAGCCAACTAGGCGGGACCCTTAGCACAGATACGCAGTATTTT,CASSQLGGTLSTDTQYF,TRBV14,once,TRBJ2-3,.
TGTGCCAGCAGCTTAGGGGCTAGCGGGGGGTACAATGAGCAGTTCTTC,CASSLGASGGYNEQFF,TRBV11-2,.,TRBJ2-1,TRBD2
TGCGCCAGCAGCTTGGACACGCATGAAAAACTGTTTTTT,CASSLDTHEKLFF,TRBV5-1,.,TRBJ1-4,.
TGTGCCAGCAGCCCACGGACAGGGCTCACTGAAGCTTTCTTT,CASSPRTGLTEAFF,TRBV9,.,TRBJ1-1,TRBD1
TGTGCCAGCTCACCAGTTGTGACAGCCTACGAGCAGTACTTC,CASSPVVTAYEQYF,TRBV18,.,TRBJ2-7,.
TGTGCCAGCAGCCTGCAACCGGGACAGAGTTTCTACACCTTC,CASSLQPGQSFYTF,TRBV3-1/TRBV3-2,.,TRBJ1-2,TRBD1
TGTGCCAGTAGTATAGGGAGCGGGAGTCCCTCCGAGCAGTACTTC,CASSIGSGSPSEQYF,TRBV19,once,TRBJ2-7,TRBD2
TGTGCCAGCAGCTCTCAGGGTAGCGGGTTAAGCACAGATACGCAGTATTTT,CASSSQGSGLSTDTQYF,TRBV7-3,.,TRBJ2-3,TRBD2
TGTGCCAGCAGAGAGACAGGGCGGAACACTGAAGCTTTCTTT,CASRETGRNTEAFF,TRBV6-6,few,TRBJ1-1,TRBD1
TGTGCCAGCAGTTCGGGACTACAGGCTCATGAGCAGTTCTTC,CASSSGLQAHEQFF,TRBV27,.,TRBJ2-1,TRBD2
TGTGCCAGCAGGGGACAGGGTGTAATGAACACTGAAGCTTTCTTT,CASRGQGVMNTEAFF,TRBV6-5,.,TRBJ1-1,TRBD1
TGTGCCACCAGCAGAGATTCCCCCCGTCAGGAAAAACTGTTTTTT,CATSRDSPRQEKLFF,TRBV15,few,TRBJ1-4,.
TGTGCCAGCAGTGAGGGAGACAGGAGCTATGGCTACACCTTC,CASSEGDRSYGYTF,TRBV6-1,.,TRBJ1-2,.
TGTGCCAGCAGTTTTGTTCGCGGCGAGCAGTTCTTC,CASSFVRGEQFF,TRBV12-3/TRBV12-4,.,TRBJ2-1,.
TGTGCCAGCAGCAATCACCCCCCGGACAGGGAGGTTGCCACAGATACGCAGTATTTT,CASSNHPPDREVATDTQYF,TRBV6-2/TRBV6-3,.,TRBJ2-3,TRBD1
TGTGCCAGCAGCTTAGAATTGGGAGCTGGGGCCAACGTCCTGACTTTC,CASSLELGAGANVLTF,TRBV7-9,.,TRBJ2-6,.
TGTGCCAGCAGCCGTTTGGGCGGGGGGATACAAGAGACCCAGTACTTC,CASSRLGGGIQETQYF,TRBV7-2,once,TRBJ2-5,TRBD2
TGCGCCAGTACTAGCGGGGACACAGATACGCAGTATTTT,CASTSGDTDTQYF,TRBV5-1,.,TRBJ2-3,TRBD2
TGTGCCAGCAGCCCCGGGGGGGCCAACTCTGGAAACACCATATATTTT,CASSPGGANSGNTIYF,TRBV5-4,few,TRBJ1-3,.
.,CASSDILERTEAFF,TRBV9,few,TRBJ1-1,.
TGTGCCAGCAGAGCCAGGGGGCTCAATCAGCCCCAGCATTTT,CASRARGLNQPQHF,TRBV2,.,TRBJ1-5,TRBD1
TGTGCCAGTAGTATAGGACTCCGGACTAGCATGTACAATGAGCAGTTCTTC,CASSIGLRTSMYNEQFF,TRBV19,.,TRBJ2-1,TRBD2
TGTGCCAGCAGTCCCCATGCGGCTAACACCGGGGAGCTGTTTTTT,CASSPHAANTGELFF,TRBV28,.,TRBJ2-2,.
TGTGCCACCAGTGATGGCCGGACAGGGGAGTGGACCCGGGAGCTGTTTTTT,CATSDGRTGEWTRELFF,TRBV24-1,.,TRBJ2-2,TRBD1
TGCGCCAGCAGCTTGGGGCAGAACTATGGCTACACCTTC,CASSLGQNYGYTF,TRBV5-1,.,TRBJ1-2,.
TGTGCCATCAGTGCCTGGGCGGTAGGGGCTGAAGCTTTCTTT,CAISAWAVGAEAFF,TRBV10-3,.,TRBJ1-1,.
TGTGCCAGCAGCCGTGACAGGGATTATCAGCCCCAGCATTTT,CASSRDRDYQPQHF,TRBV6-6,.,TRBJ1-5,TRBD1
TGTGCCAGCAGCGCCACACAGGGGGCGGATCAGCCCCAGCATTTT,CASSATQGADQPQHF,TRBV5-4,.,TRBJ1-5,TRBD1
TGTGCCAGCTCACCACCTGCAGGTGGGGAGACCCAGTACTTC,CASSPPAGGETQYF,TRBV18,.,TRBJ2-5,.
TGTGCCAGCAGCGGGGGAGGTGCGGGCAATAATGAAAAACTGTTTTTT,CASSGGGAGNNEKLFF,TRBV9,.,TRBJ1-4,.
TGTGCCTGGAGTGTTCTAGCGGGAGACCTACTTAGCTCCTACGAGCAGTACTTC,CAWSVLAGDLLSSYEQYF,TRBV30,.,TRBJ2-7,TRBD2
TGTGCCAGCAGCAATAACAGGGGCGAAAAACTGTTTTTT,CASSNNRGEKLFF,TRBV5-4,.,TRBJ1-4,TRBD1
TGTGCCACCAGCAGAGATAGCACAGGAATCTACGAGCAGTACTTC,CATSRDSTGIYEQYF,TRBV15,.,TRBJ2-7,.
TGTGCCAGCTCCCCCCCTTCAGCGGGAGGGTTTGGAGATACGCAGTATTTT,CASSPPSAGGFGDTQYF,TRBV18,.,TRBJ2-3,TRBD2
TGTGCCAGCAGTTTTCTACGGGGGACTAATTCACCCCTCCACTTT,CASSFLRGTNSPLHF,TRBV28,.,TRBJ1-6,.
TGTGCCAGCAGCCCGGCAGGGATCAATCAGCCCCAGCATTTT,CASSPAGINQPQHF,TRBV6-5,.,TRBJ1-5,.
TGTGCCAGCAGTGAGGCAGGGCCTATTATGGAGCAGTACTTC,CASSEAGPIMEQYF,TRBV28,.,TRBJ2-7,.
TGTGCCAGCAGCGCCTGGACAGAGAGATCTGAAGCTTTCTTT,CASSAWTERSEAFF,TRBV9,.,TRBJ1-1,.
TGTGCCAGCAGCTTAAACACACGCGAGCAGTACTTC,CASSLNTREQYF,TRBV7-8,.,TRBJ2-7,.
TGTGCCAGCTCACTCGGAGGAGGAGAGACCCAGTACTTC,CASSLGGGETQYF,TRBV18,.,TRBJ2-5,.
TGTGCCAGCAGCTTGGGACAGGGGGCCTACGAGCAGTACTTC,CASSLGQGAYEQYF,TRBV11-2,few,TRBJ2-7,TRBD1